These 25 T cell receptor beta chains share one sample of origin, sequenced in a study of T-cell reconstitution after alpha-beta-depleted transplantation in children (dated by TCRdb to about 2016). The library was produced with PCR. Instrument on record: Illumina HiSeq 2500. Molecular barcoding was employed in the preparation of TCR libraries, with unique molecular identifiers being used to normalize TCRbeta repertoire quantification. TCRdb ran its own pipeline on the public reads, namely fastp trimming at Q25 and MiXCR clone calling, and kept in-frame beta chains. Rows with one shared CDR3 protein collapse into an entry with the most common genes and DNA. The sample records about 580,000 distinct CDR3 sequences, under 30% of which are singletons. Together, the top ten hold about 14% of the sample. This specimen's treatment or condition label, per the study, means: allogeneic hematopoietic cell transplantation with graft depleted of TCRalphabeta T cells and CD19 B cells.

Sample: PBMCs, mostly from graft donor cells, taken 360 days after TCRalphabeta/CD19-depleted stem cell transplant. These receptors were collected from a boy in the first two years of life who had a stem cell transplant for acute myeloid leukemia, so the T cells may come from the graft donor.

This clonotype was picked up many times. J is TRBJ1-2 and V is TRBV7-2; no definite D call. The length of the CDR3 is 13 residues. CDR1 SGHTA and CDR2 FQGNSA come from the germline V gene. V gave up 5 bases and J gave up 5 bases, with 12 bases separating them. CDR3 in amino acids: CASSTNYMYGYTF. The CDR3 nucleotides are TGTGCCAGCAGCACCAACTACATGTATGGCTACACCTTC. The full variable domain, completed using reference TRBV7-2 and TRBJ1-2, is GAGVSQSPSNKVTEKGKDVELRCDPISGHTALYWYRQSLGQGLEFLIYFQGNSAPDKSGLPSDRFSAERTGGSVSTLTIQRTQQEDSAVYLCASSTNYMYGYTFGSGTRLTVV.

CDR3 nucleotides: TGTGCCATCAGACCGGACAAGGACTACAATGAGCAGTTCTTC. Translation gives CAIRPDKDYNEQFF. V and J are TRBV10-3 and TRBJ2-1; D perhaps matches TRBD1 (5 bases). Trimming took off 6 bases at V and 3 bases at J, with 12 bases between the two ends. This CDR3 has 14 residues. CDR1 ENHRY and CDR2 SYGVKD come from the germline V gene.

CDR3 in DNA: TGCAGTGCTAGAGGACCTCAGGGGGCTGGGGCCAACGTCCTGACTTTC. This translates into CSARGPQGAGANVLTF. The gene calls are TRBV20-1 and TRBJ2-6; 7 nucleotides align to TRBD1. The CDR3 consists of 16 residues. Per the germline V gene, CDR1 is DFQATT and CDR2 is SNEGSKA (reference sequence). V lost 1 base and J lost 2; bases outside the gene matches: 5.

The gene calls are TRBV6-5 and TRBJ2-7, with a possible D match to TRBD1 (6 bases). Germline lookup yields CDR1 MNHEY and CDR2 SVGAGI. This CDR3 contains 12 residues. V lost 7 bases and J 5 bases, leaving 12 bases between the germline ends. CDR3 nucleotides: TGTGCCAGCACAGGGGTAGGAGACGAGCAGTACTTC. Its translation: CASTGVGDEQYF.

The J gene is TRBJ1-1, the V gene TRBV25-1; 7 nucleotides line up with TRBD1. The germline V gene has CDR1 MGHDK and CDR2 SYGVNS. The CDR3 sequence is 14 residues long. J gave up 1 base and V 4 bases, and 3 bases lay outside the gene matches. CDR3 sequence reads: CASSVGTANTEAFF. The CDR3 DNA reads TGTGCCAGCAGTGTTGGGACAGCGAACACTGAAGCTTTCTTT. The variable domain in full, with the rest retrieved from reference TRBV25-1 and TRBJ1-1, is EADIYQTPRYLVIGTGKKITLECSQTMGHDKMYWYQQDPGMELHLIHYSYGVNSTEKGDLSSESTVSRIRTEHFPLTLESARPSHTSQYLCASSVGTANTEAFFGQGTRLTVV.

This sequence joins TRBV30 and TRBJ2-5; no reliable D call. V lost 1 base and J 2 bases, leaving 14 bases between the germline ends. The CDR3 spans 15 residues. Germline CDR1 reads GTSNPN; CDR2 reads SVGIG (reference sequence). DNA of the CDR3: TGTGCCTGGAGTGCGCAGATACCAATTCAAGAGACCCAGTACTTC. Translating it yields CAWSAQIPIQETQYF.

This clonotype turned up a few times. V is TRBV12-3 or TRBV12-4 and J is TRBJ1-3, with no clear D. The CDR3 length is 14 residues. V lost 3 bases to trimming and J lost 4 bases, with 10 bases between them. The CDR3 coding sequence is TGTGCCAGCAGTTTCCCAAAACTGGGAAACACCATATATTTT. Its protein product is CASSFPKLGNTIYF.

This clonotype was counted at least ten times. The rearrangement links TRBV28 to TRBJ2-1; a possible D gene is TRBD2 (7 bases). Germline CDR1 and CDR2: MDHEN and SYDVKM. V lost 2 bases to trimming and J lost 6 bases, with 11 bases between them. This CDR3 spans 14 amino acids. CDR3 amino acids: CASSLRGAFNEQFF. The CDR3 DNA is TGTGCCAGCAGTTTACGGGGGGCTTTCAATGAGCAGTTCTTC.

This clonotype was detected ten times or more. The V call is TRBV27, the J call TRBJ1-5; D is unclear. This CDR3 has 13 amino acids. Germline V CDR1 and CDR2: MNHEY, SMNVEV (reference sequence). V lost 5 bases and J lost 5, with 10 bases in between. CDR3 in amino acids: CASSPPGDQPQHF. CDR3 DNA: TGTGCCAGCAGTCCCCCGGGCGATCAGCCCCAGCATTTT.

The chain carries TRBV6-1 and TRBJ1-1; D unclear. Germline CDR1 is MNHNS and CDR2 is SASEGT. The germline V and J ends were trimmed by 7 bases and 0 bases, with 9 bases remaining between them. This CDR3 contains 13 residues. The CDR3 protein is CASTRRLNTEAFF. In nucleotides, the CDR3 is TGTGCCAGCACCCGACGCCTGAACACTGAAGCTTTCTTT.

In its sample, this clonotype was seen many times. The gene calls are TRBV20-1 and TRBJ2-5, with D possibly matching TRBD1 (5 bases). Trimming removed 6 bases from V and 1 base from J, with 9 bases in between. CDR1 is DFQATT and CDR2 is SNEGSKA in the germline V gene (reference sequence). This CDR3 contains 12 residues. CDR3 protein: CSARGFQETQYF. The CDR3 region has the DNA TGCAGTGCAAGGGGATTCCAAGAGACCCAGTACTTC.

This clonotype was seen many times. The V and J genes are TRBV29-1 and TRBJ2-5, with 9 bases lining up with TRBD1. CDR1 and CDR2 (germline): SQVTM, ANQGSEA. After removal of 3 bases from V and 5 bases from J, the junction contained 4 bases not matched to a gene. The CDR3 runs to 13 residues. The CDR3 DNA reads TGCAGCGTTGACGACAGGGGGTTGGAGACCCAGTACTTC. Its translation is CSVDDRGLETQYF.

The sample holds a few counts of this clonotype. The V and J genes are TRBV29-1 and TRBJ2-1; D is ambiguous. There are 14 residues in the CDR3. Per germline, CDR1 SQVTM and CDR2 ANQGSEA. Deletions cut 7 bases from V and 0 bases from J, with 13 bases between. CDR3 DNA sequence: TGCAGCGCCGGAAGGAATCACTCCTACAATGAGCAGTTCTTC. It translates to CSAGRNHSYNEQFF.

This clonotype was seen only a few times. CDR3 DNA: TGTGCCACCAGTGATGTGCGGGACACGCACACAGATACGCAGTATTTT. Encoded protein: CATSDVRDTHTDTQYF. The chain has TRBV24-1 and TRBJ2-3; D could derive from TRBD1 or TRBD2 (6 bases each). The V and J ends lost 3 bases and 2 bases respectively, with 14 bases between them. The V gene's germline CDR1 is KGHDR and CDR2 SFDVKD. This CDR3 is 16 amino acids long.

This clonotype appeared a few times. V is TRBV20-1 and J is TRBJ1-5; D unresolved. The CDR3 consists of 13 residues. Per the germline V gene, CDR1 is DFQATT and CDR2 is SNEGSKA (reference sequence). Trimming removed 3 bases from V and 3 bases from J, with 9 bases in between. CDR3 bases: TGCAGTGCTAGGGGTCTCGCCAATCAGCCCCAGCATTTT. Its protein is CSARGLANQPQHF.

This clonotype was detected only once. The chain recombines TRBV15 with TRBJ2-7, with D perhaps assigned TRBD1 or TRBD2 (5 bases each). Germline CDR1 and CDR2: LNHNV and YYDKDF (reference sequence). The CDR3 runs to 18 residues. Trimming removed 3 bases at V and 0 bases at J, with 21 bases between. The CDR3 DNA sequence: TGTGCCACCAGCAGGACCATGAATTTCGGGGCCTACTCCTACGAGCAGTACTTC. Amino acid sequence: CATSRTMNFGAYSYEQYF.

This clonotype was detected many times. The rearrangement joins TRBV29-1 to TRBJ1-2; TRBD1 is a possible D gene (5 bases). CDR1 is SQVTM and CDR2 is ANQGSEA in the germline V gene. The CDR3 length is 13 residues. The ends were cut back, 4 bases at V and 6 bases at J, with 15 bases in the middle. The CDR3 protein is CSVARTPLHGYTF. In DNA form, the CDR3 reads TGCAGCGTTGCCAGGACACCCCTACATGGCTACACCTTC. Looking up the rest from reference TRBV29-1 and TRBJ1-2 gives the full variable domain: SAVISQKPSRDICQRGTSLTIQCQVDSQVTMMFWYRQQPGQSLTLIATANQGSEATYESGFVIDKFPISRPNLTFSTLTVSNMSPEDSSIYLCSVARTPLHGYTFGSGTRLTVV.

This clonotype was counted only a few times. The CDR3 is CSASLRHRGLYEQYF. Here the CDR3 DNA reads TGCAGTGCTTCCCTCCGGCACAGGGGACTTTACGAGCAGTACTTC. The chain employs TRBV20-1 and TRBJ2-7, with D tentatively TRBD1 (7 bases). CDR1 and CDR2 (germline): DFQATT, SNEGSKA (reference sequence). V gave up 5 bases and J gave up 4 bases, with 21 bases separating them. This CDR3 region has 15 residues.

The CDR3, as DNA: TGCAGTGCTAGAGTACGGGACAGCTTTTTCCAATCCTACGAGCAGTACTTC. Its protein is CSARVRDSFFQSYEQYF. J is TRBJ2-7 and V is TRBV20-1; 7 bases align to TRBD1. V dropped 1 base and J dropped 1; count of bases not matched to a gene: 13. The V gene's germline CDR1 is DFQATT and CDR2 SNEGSKA (reference sequence). This CDR3 has 17 amino acids.

This clonotype was counted at least ten times. The J gene is TRBJ2-3, the V gene TRBV29-1, with 8 bases identical to TRBD2. The CDR3 loop spans 12 amino acids. Per germline, CDR1 SQVTM and CDR2 ANQGSEA. V trimming: 8 bases; J trimming: 9 bases; junction bases outside the gene matches: 10. The CDR3 DNA sequence: TGCAGCCTACGGACTAGCAGGGACACGCAGTATTTT. Its protein product is CSLRTSRDTQYF.

This clonotype was seen more than once but under ten times. The gene calls are TRBV20-1 and TRBJ2-7; 7 bases are shared with TRBD1. CDR3 length: 15 residues. V lost 0 bases to trimming and J lost 1 base; unmatched junction nucleotides: 6. Germline CDR1 reads DFQATT; CDR2 reads SNEGSKA (reference sequence). The chain's CDR3 is CSARERDSKSYEQYV. As DNA, the CDR3 is TGCAGTGCTAGAGAAAGGGACAGCAAATCCTACGAGCAGTACGTC.

This sequence joins TRBV6-5 and TRBJ1-2; 10 nucleotides line up with TRBD1. The CDR3 length is 14 residues. J lost 6 bases, V lost 2 bases, and 3 bases had no gene match. Germline V gene lookup returns CDR1 MNHEY and CDR2 SVGAGI. The CDR3 is CASSYTGQGDGYTF. DNA for the CDR3: TGTGCCAGCAGTTACACAGGACAGGGGGATGGCTACACCTTC.

The sample holds a few counts of this clonotype. The CDR3: CASSYGGTGEETQYF. CDR3 DNA: TGTGCCAGCAGTTATGGGGGGACAGGGGAGGAGACCCAGTACTTC. The chain carries TRBV6-2 or TRBV6-3 and TRBJ2-5; TRBD1 aligns across 10 bases. V trimming: 3 bases; J trimming: 5 bases; junction bases outside the gene matches: 6. CDR3 size: 15 residues. Germline V gives CDR1 MNHEY, CDR2 SVGEGT.

This clonotype has a handful of counts. The gene calls are TRBV7-8 and TRBJ1-1, with D unresolved. This CDR3 contains 15 residues. CDR1 SGHVS and CDR2 FQNEAQ come from the germline V gene. V lost 0 bases, J lost 2 bases, and 10 bases lay in between. The CDR3 here is CASSLAGILNTEAFF. CDR3 coding DNA: TGTGCCAGCAGCTTAGCCGGGATACTAAACACTGAAGCTTTCTTT.

This clonotype appeared many times. V is TRBV6-5 and J is TRBJ1-5; D gene ambiguous. Trimming took 5 bases from V and 1 from J, leaving 12 bases between them. The CDR3 sequence is 15 residues long. Germline values: CDR1 MNHEY, CDR2 SVGAGI. CDR3 amino acids: CASSPVGRSNQPQHF. The CDR3 bases are TGTGCCAGCAGTCCCGTGGGCAGGAGCAATCAGCCCCAGCATTTT.